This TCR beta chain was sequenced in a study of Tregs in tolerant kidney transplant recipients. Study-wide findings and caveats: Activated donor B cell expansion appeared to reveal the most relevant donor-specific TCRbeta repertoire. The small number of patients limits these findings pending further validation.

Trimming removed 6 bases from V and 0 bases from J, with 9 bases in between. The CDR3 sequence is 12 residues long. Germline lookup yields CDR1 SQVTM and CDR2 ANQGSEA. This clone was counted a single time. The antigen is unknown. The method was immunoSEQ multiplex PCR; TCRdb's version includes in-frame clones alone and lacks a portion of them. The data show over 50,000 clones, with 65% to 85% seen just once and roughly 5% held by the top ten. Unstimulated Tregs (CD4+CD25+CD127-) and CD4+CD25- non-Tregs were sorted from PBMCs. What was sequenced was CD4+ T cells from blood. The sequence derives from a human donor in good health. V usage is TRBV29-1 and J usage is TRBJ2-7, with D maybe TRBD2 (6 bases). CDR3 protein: CSVAGSSYEQYF. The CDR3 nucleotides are TGCAGCGTGGCCGGGAGCTCCTACGAGCAGTACTTC.